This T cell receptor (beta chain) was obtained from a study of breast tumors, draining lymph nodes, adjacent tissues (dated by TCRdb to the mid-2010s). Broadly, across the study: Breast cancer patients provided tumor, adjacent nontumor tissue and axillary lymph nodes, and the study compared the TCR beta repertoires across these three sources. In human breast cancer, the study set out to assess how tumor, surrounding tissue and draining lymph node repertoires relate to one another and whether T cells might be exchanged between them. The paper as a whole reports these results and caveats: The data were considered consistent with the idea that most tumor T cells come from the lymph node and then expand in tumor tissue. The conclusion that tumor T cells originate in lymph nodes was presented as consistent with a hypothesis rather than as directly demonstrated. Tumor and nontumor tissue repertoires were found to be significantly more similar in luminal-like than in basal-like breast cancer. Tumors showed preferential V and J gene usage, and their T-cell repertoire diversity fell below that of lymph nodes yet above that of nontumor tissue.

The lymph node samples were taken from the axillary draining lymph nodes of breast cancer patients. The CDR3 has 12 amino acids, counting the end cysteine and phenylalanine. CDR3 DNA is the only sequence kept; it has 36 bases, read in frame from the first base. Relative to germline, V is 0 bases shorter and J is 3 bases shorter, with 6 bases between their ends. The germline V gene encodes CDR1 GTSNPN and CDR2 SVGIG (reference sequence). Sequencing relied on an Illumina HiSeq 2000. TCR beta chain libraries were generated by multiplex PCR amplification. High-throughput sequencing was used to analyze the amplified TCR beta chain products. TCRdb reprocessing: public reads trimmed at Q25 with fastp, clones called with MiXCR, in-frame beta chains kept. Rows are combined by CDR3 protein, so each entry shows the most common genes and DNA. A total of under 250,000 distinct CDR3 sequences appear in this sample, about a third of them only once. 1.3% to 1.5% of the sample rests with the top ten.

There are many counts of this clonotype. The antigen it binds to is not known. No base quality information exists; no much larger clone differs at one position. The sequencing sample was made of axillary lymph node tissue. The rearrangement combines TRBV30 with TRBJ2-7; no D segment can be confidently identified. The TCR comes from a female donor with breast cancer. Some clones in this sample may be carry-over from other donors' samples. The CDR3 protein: CAWSVQIYEQYF. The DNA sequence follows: TGTGCCTGGAGTGTACAGATCTACGAGCAGTACTTC.